The 18 T cell receptor beta chains reported below all come from one sample, sequenced in a study of blood T cell repertoires in COVID-19. Clones were read by immunoSEQ multiplex PCR, and TCRdb kept only the in-frame ones, dropping some. The profile shows about 240,000 clones, more than 75% of them singletons. Sequenced sample: peripheral blood. Every receptor here comes from a woman aged 55-70 years with active or convalescent COVID-19.

The J gene is TRBJ1-6, the V gene TRBV10-2, with TRBD1 matching over 8 bases. Germline trimming cut 7 bases from V and 4 bases from J; bases unmatched to any gene: 3. Looked up from germline, CDR1 is WSHSY and CDR2 is SAAADI. The CDR3 extends over 14 amino acids. This chain's CDR3 is CASTGQGYNSPLHF. CDR3 coding DNA: TGCGCCAGCACCGGACAGGGTTATAATTCACCCCTCCACTTT.

V and J are TRBV27 and TRBJ2-7, with D tentatively TRBD1 (6 bases). The germline CDR1 and CDR2 sequences are MNHEY and SMNVEV (reference sequence). V was clipped by 4 bases and J by 2 bases, with 12 bases between them. There are 14 residues in the CDR3. The CDR3 region is CASSWGTFTYEQYF. For the CDR3, the DNA is TGTGCCAGCAGTTGGGGGACATTCACCTACGAGCAGTACTTC.

The chain joins TRBV3-1 (or the pseudogene TRBV3-2) to TRBJ2-1; maybe TRBD2 (5 bases). Germline lookup yields CDR1 LGHDT and CDR2 YNNKEL (reference sequence). Trimming left V 0 bases short and J 0 bases short, with 9 bases between. The CDR3 runs 16 residues. The DNA of the CDR3 is TGTGCCAGCAGCCAAGATACCGGGGTCTCCTACAATGAGCAGTTCTTC. It is translated as CASSQDTGVSYNEQFF.

V and J are TRBV27 and TRBJ2-3; D may be TRBD2 (5 bases). The CDR3 consists of 13 residues. Trimming took 3 bases from V and 2 from J, leaving 6 bases between them. Germline V gives CDR1 MNHEY, CDR2 SMNVEV (reference sequence). For the CDR3, the DNA is TGTGCCAGCAGTTTGGACTTCACAGATACGCAGTATTTT. It encodes CASSLDFTDTQYF.

This rearrangement joins TRBV5-1 to TRBJ2-5; 10 bases are shared with TRBD1. Germline CDR1 reads SGHRS; CDR2 reads YFSETQ. V dropped 4 bases and J dropped 2; count of bases not matched to a gene: 5. CDR3 length: 15 amino acids. In nucleotides, the CDR3 is TGCGCCAGCAGCCTCGGGACAGGGGATCAAGAGACCCAGTACTTC. It yields the protein CASSLGTGDQETQYF.

The chain has TRBV5-1 and TRBJ2-1; TRBD1 matches 8 bases. V lost 4 bases and J lost 1; bases outside the gene matches: 7. This CDR3 spans 16 amino acids. Germline CDR1 and CDR2: SGHRS and YFSETQ. CDR3 DNA: TGCGCCAGCAGCCAAAGAACAGGGGGGTCCTACAATGAGCAGTTCTTC. This encodes CASSQRTGGSYNEQFF. Variable domain in full (rest from reference TRBV5-1 and TRBJ2-1): KAGVTQTPRYLIKTRGQQVTLSCSPISGHRSVSWYQQTPGQGLQFLFEYFSETQRNKGNFPGRFSGRQFSNSRSEMNVSTLELGDSALYLCASSQRTGGSYNEQFFGPGTRLTVL.

This clone has a handful of counts. V and J are TRBV4-1 and TRBJ2-7; D gene ambiguous. CDR1 MGHRA and CDR2 YSYEKL come from the germline V gene. This CDR3 comprises 14 residues. The germline V and J ends were trimmed by 2 bases and 2 bases, with 10 bases remaining between them. The CDR3 DNA follows: TGCGCCAGCAGCCAACCCCTAGTCACCTACGAGCAGTACTTC. Its translation: CASSQPLVTYEQYF.

This chain connects TRBV11-2 to TRBJ1-2; the match to TRBD1 covers 8 bases. CDR1 SGHAT and CDR2 FQNNGV come from the germline V gene. The CDR3 consists of 15 residues. V was clipped by 1 base and J by 4 bases; unmatched bases: 5. In nucleotides, the CDR3 is TGTGCCAGCAGCTTAGGATCAGGGGGCAGCTATGGCTACACCTTC. This gives the protein CASSLGSGGSYGYTF. The full variable domain, in which reference TRBV11-2 and TRBJ1-2 provide the parts outside the CDR3, is EAGVAQSPRYKIIEKRQSVAFWCNPISGHATLYWYQQILGQGPKLLIQFQNNGVVDDSQLPKDRFSAERLKGVDSTLKIQPAKLEDSAVYLCASSLGSGGSYGYTFGSGTRLTVV.

The chain recombines TRBV7-9 with TRBJ2-4; perhaps TRBD2 as D (6 bases). The CDR3 covers 15 residues. The V end was cut by 5 bases, the J end by 1 base, with 12 bases between. The germline V gene has CDR1 SEHNR and CDR2 FQNEAQ (reference sequence). Here the CDR3 reads CASSIQEGAKNIQYF. The CDR3 DNA reads TGTGCCAGCAGCATACAGGAGGGGGCCAAAAACATTCAGTACTTC.

The chain carries TRBV6-5 and TRBJ2-7; maybe TRBD1 (7 bases). This CDR3 has 14 residues. The germline V gene has CDR1 MNHEY and CDR2 SVGAGI. V lost 6 bases and J lost 9, with 21 bases in between. This CDR3 reads CASSPVQGGYGQYF. CDR3 coding DNA: TGTGCCAGCAGCCCAGTCCAGGGGGGCTATGGGCAGTACTTC.

The J gene is TRBJ2-3, the V gene TRBV30, with D unresolved. The CDR3 covers 18 residues. Germline V gene lookup returns CDR1 GTSNPN and CDR2 SVGIG (reference sequence). The V end was cut by 0 bases, the J end by 1 base, with 20 bases between. The CDR3 DNA reads as TGTGCCTGGAGTGTTCGGCTACTCGGTACGCTAGGCACAGATACGCAGTATTTT. Its protein product is CAWSVRLLGTLGTDTQYF.

The chain employs TRBV13 and TRBJ2-7, with 7 bases identical to TRBD1. This CDR3 comprises 14 residues. Germline assignment: CDR1 PRHDT and CDR2 FYEKMQ (reference sequence). V gave up 5 bases and J gave up 3 bases; unmatched junction bases: 7. The CDR3 is CASSRTGSLYEQYF. The CDR3 bases are TGTGCCAGCAGCCGGACAGGTTCCCTCTACGAGCAGTACTTC.

The chain recombines TRBV5-1 with TRBJ1-2; possibly TRBD1 for D (6 bases). This CDR3 region has 15 residues. Germline lookup yields CDR1 SGHRS and CDR2 YFSETQ. Trimming cost V 4 bases and J 3 bases, with 16 bases left between them. The CDR3 loop is CASSRFRGMDYGYTF. The CDR3 DNA sequence: TGCGCCAGCAGCCGTTTCAGGGGAATGGACTATGGCTACACCTTC. Complete variable domain (other parts from reference TRBV5-1 and TRBJ1-2): KAGVTQTPRYLIKTRGQQVTLSCSPISGHRSVSWYQQTPGQGLQFLFEYFSETQRNKGNFPGRFSGRQFSNSRSEMNVSTLELGDSALYLCASSRFRGMDYGYTFGSGTRLTVV.

The chain couples TRBV19 to TRBJ1-1, with a possible D match to TRBD1 (5 bases). CDR3 size: 14 residues. V lost 1 base to trimming and J lost 1 base, with 7 bases between them. Germline V gene sequence: CDR1 LNHDA, CDR2 SQIVND (reference sequence). The CDR3 loop reads CASSIVGQNTEAFF. For the CDR3, the DNA is TGTGCCAGTAGTATAGTTGGACAGAACACTGAAGCTTTCTTT.

The V and J genes are TRBV25-1 and TRBJ2-3; 15 bases align to TRBD2. The J segment lost 5 bases and the V segment lost 4 bases, leaving 7 bases of the junction unmatched. There are 17 residues in the CDR3. Germline loops: CDR1 MGHDK, CDR2 SYGVNS. The CDR3 DNA reads TGTGCCAGCAGTGTTGTAAGGGGACTAGCGGGAGGAGATACGCAGTATTTT. Protein sequence: CASSVVRGLAGGDTQYF.

The genes are TRBV3-1 (or the pseudogene TRBV3-2) and TRBJ1-6, with D perhaps TRBD1 (6 bases). The CDR3 runs 21 residues. Germline CDR1 is LGHDT and CDR2 is YNNKEL (reference sequence). The V gene lost 1 base and the J gene lost 1 base, with 23 bases spanning the gap. The chain's CDR3 is CASSQGLARGLSSSYNSPLHF. The CDR3 DNA reads as TGTGCCAGCAGCCAAGGATTAGCCAGGGGCCTCTCTAGTTCCTATAATTCACCCCTCCACTTT.

This clone was seen a handful of times. The V call is TRBV7-9, the J call TRBJ2-2; 9 positions match TRBD1. The CDR3 is 15 amino acids. Germline values: CDR1 SEHNR, CDR2 FQNEAQ (reference sequence). Trimming removed 6 bases from V and 7 bases from J; junction bases left unmatched: 9. For the CDR3, the DNA is TGTGCCAGCAGTCAAACAGGGGGCCCATACGGGGAGCTGTTTTTT. Translation gives CASSQTGGPYGELFF.

In its sample, this clone was seen many times. V is TRBV6-5 and J is TRBJ1-2; no reliable D call. The V gene lost 6 bases and the J gene lost 2 bases, with 7 bases spanning the gap. The CDR3 length is 12 residues. The germline V gene has CDR1 MNHEY and CDR2 SVGAGI. DNA for the CDR3: TGTGCCAGCAGGGCAGCGAACTATGGCTACACCTTC. This sequence encodes CASRAANYGYTF.